Listed here are 29 T cell receptor beta chains from one sample, sequenced in a study of OX40 agonist ivuxolimab in advanced cancers. Clones were sequenced by immunoSEQ multiplex PCR, and TCRdb holds only the in-frame ones, with some missing. The sample has fewer than 65,000 clones, about 90% seen once. Material: CD4+ or CD8+ T cells sorted from blood, obtained in a trial of the OX40 agonist ivuxolimab. All receptors come from an adult with an advanced solid tumor such as melanoma, head and neck, liver or kidney cancer.

The genes are TRBV6-5 and TRBJ1-1; 8 bases fit TRBD1. The germline V gene has CDR1 MNHEY and CDR2 SVGAGI. There are 14 residues in the CDR3. The trim removed 5 bases at V and 5 bases at J, leaving 7 bases unmatched. The CDR3 sequence: CASSRLTGGTEAFF. CDR3 sequence (DNA): TGTGCCAGCAGTCGCCTAACAGGGGGGACTGAAGCTTTCTTT.

J is TRBJ1-2 and V is TRBV25-1; D is ambiguous. Per the germline V gene, CDR1 is MGHDK and CDR2 is SYGVNS. There are 13 residues in the CDR3. Trimming shortened V by 7 bases and J by 3 bases, and 12 bases separated the two germline ends. The CDR3 coding sequence is TGTGCCAGCACCGGTGGAGGGTACTATGGCTACACCTTC. Encoded protein: CASTGGGYYGYTF.

The chain carries TRBV11-2 and TRBJ2-1, with a possible D match to TRBD2 (7 bases). This CDR3 spans 14 amino acids. Germline V lookup: CDR1 SGHAT, CDR2 FQNNGV. V was shortened by 7 bases and J by 3 bases, with 13 bases between the two germline ends. The CDR3 loop reads CASKREGGYNEQFF. DNA for the CDR3: TGTGCCAGCAAGAGGGAGGGGGGCTACAATGAGCAGTTCTTC.

This chain links TRBV27 with TRBJ2-7; D may be TRBD1 (6 bases). The germline gives CDR1 MNHEY, CDR2 SMNVEV (reference sequence). The CDR3 totals 15 residues. V was pared by 1 base and J by 7 bases, with 17 bases between. The CDR3 loop is CASSLLGRGTEEQYF. CDR3 in DNA: TGTGCCAGCAGTTTATTGGGCAGGGGTACGGAAGAGCAGTACTTC.

The J gene is TRBJ2-3, the V gene TRBV28, with a tentative D call TRBD2 (6 bases). Germline V lookup: CDR1 MDHEN, CDR2 SYDVKM. This CDR3 comprises 13 residues. Deletions cut 6 bases from V and 4 bases from J, with 11 bases between. The CDR3, as DNA: TGTGCCAGCAGCTCCCGGGACTCAGATACGCAGTATTTT. Its protein is CASSSRDSDTQYF.

V and J are TRBV4-1 and TRBJ2-1; 12 bases are a match to TRBD2. The germline V gene has CDR1 MGHRA and CDR2 YSYEKL. J gave up 4 bases and V 1 base, and 11 bases lay outside the gene matches. The CDR3 extends over 19 amino acids. CDR3 sequence (DNA): TGCGCCAGCAGCCAAGTTGATCTAGCGGGGGGGCCCCCTTACAATGAGCAGTTCTTC. Translated: CASSQVDLAGGPPYNEQFF.

The chain couples TRBV9 to TRBJ1-1; possible D gene TRBD1, 5 bases. CDR3 length equals 13 residues. Germline CDR1 SGDLS, CDR2 YYNGEE. V lost 6 bases and J 0 bases, leaving 9 bases between the germline ends. CDR3 region: CASKAGMNTEAFF. The CDR3, as DNA: TGTGCCAGCAAGGCAGGGATGAACACTGAAGCTTTCTTT.

The chain has TRBV9 and TRBJ2-7, with unresolved D. The CDR3 spans 10 residues. V lost 7 bases to trimming and J lost 7 bases, with 9 bases between them. CDR1 and CDR2 (germline): SGDLS, YYNGEE. DNA of the CDR3: TGTGCCAGCCCACCCTGGGAGCAGTACGTC. It yields the protein CASPPWEQYV.

The chain carries TRBV28 and TRBJ2-7, with a weak D call TRBD2 (6 bases). The CDR3 runs to 14 residues. Germline V lookup: CDR1 MDHEN, CDR2 SYDVKM. V gave up 2 bases and J gave up 7 bases, with 15 bases separating them. The CDR3 sequence is CASSLGGSEGEQYF. The DNA for the CDR3 is TGTGCCAGCAGTTTAGGGGGTTCGGAGGGGGAGCAGTACTTC.

The chain carries TRBV30 and TRBJ1-5; TRBD1 aligns across 7 bases. The CDR3 is made up of 13 amino acids. Germline lookup yields CDR1 GTSNPN and CDR2 SVGIG (reference sequence). The junction had 7 bases not matched to a gene; V was cut back by 5 bases and J by 6 bases. DNA of the CDR3: TGTGCCTGGGAGGGGACAGCCGGTCAGCCCCAGCATTTT. Protein: CAWEGTAGQPQHF. Supplemented by reference TRBV30 and TRBJ1-5, the full variable domain reads SQTIHQWPATLVQPVGSPLSLECTVEGTSNPNLYWYRQAAGRGLQLLFYSVGIGQISSEVPQNLSASRPQDRQFILSSKKLLLSDSGFYLCAWEGTAGQPQHFGDGTRLSIL.

This chain connects TRBV11-2 to TRBJ2-1, with 12 bases fitting TRBD2. Germline assignment: CDR1 SGHAT and CDR2 FQNNGV. This CDR3 is 18 amino acids long. V shed 4 bases and J 4 bases; nucleotides not matched to a gene: 11. The DNA for the CDR3 is TGTGCCAGCAGCTCTGACCCGGGACTAGCGGGCGAATACAATGAGCAGTTCTTC. This gives the protein CASSSDPGLAGEYNEQFF.

The rearrangement uses TRBV7-9 and TRBJ2-7, with 8 bases matching TRBD2. The germline V gene encodes CDR1 SEHNR and CDR2 FQNEAQ (reference sequence). J gave up 2 bases and V 1 base, and 7 bases lay outside the gene matches. The CDR3 extends over 16 amino acids. CDR3 in amino acids: CASSLDGREDPYEQYF. The DNA for the CDR3 is TGTGCCAGCAGCTTAGATGGGCGGGAGGACCCCTACGAGCAGTACTTC.

The rearrangement joins TRBV6-1 to TRBJ1-1; maybe TRBD1 (5 bases). Trimming took off 0 bases at V and 1 base at J, with 6 bases between the two ends. Germline CDR1 and CDR2: MNHNS and SASEGT. The CDR3 sequence is 14 residues long. CDR3 DNA: TGTGCCAGCAGTGAAGCGGGGACGAACACTGAAGCTTTCTTT. It codes for CASSEAGTNTEAFF.

This clone showed up just a few times. V is TRBV7-8 and J is TRBJ1-2; D is perhaps TRBD1 (5 bases). The V gene lost 3 bases and the J gene lost 3 bases, with 11 bases spanning the gap. The CDR3 contains 14 residues. Germline V CDR1 and CDR2: SGHVS, FQNEAQ. The CDR3 protein is CASSFGGEDYGYTF. Here the CDR3 DNA reads TGTGCCAGCAGCTTCGGAGGGGAGGACTATGGCTACACCTTC. Full variable domain (rest looked up from reference TRBV7-8 and TRBJ1-2): GAGVSQSPRYKVAKRGQDVALRCDPISGHVSLFWYQQALGQGPEFLTYFQNEAQLDKSGLPSDRFFAERPEGSVSTLKIQRTQQEDSAVYLCASSFGGEDYGYTFGSGTRLTVV.

This sequence joins TRBV9 and TRBJ2-4, with D possibly being TRBD2 (5 bases). The CDR3 covers 15 residues. Looked up from germline, CDR1 is SGDLS and CDR2 is YYNGEE. Trimming stripped 0 bases from V and 1 base from J, with 8 bases between. CDR3 bases: TGTGCCAGCAGCGTAGGAGGGCTGGCCAAAAACATTCAGTACTTC. Translating it yields CASSVGGLAKNIQYF.

The V and J genes are TRBV5-1 and TRBJ2-2; 8 nucleotides match TRBD1. The CDR3 is 15 amino acids. CDR1 SGHRS and CDR2 YFSETQ come from the germline V gene. Unmatched junction bases numbered 6, after V lost 7 bases and J lost 1 base. Here the CDR3 reads CASYSGTGNTGELFF. The DNA of the CDR3 is TGCGCCAGCTACTCCGGGACAGGGAACACCGGGGAGCTGTTTTTT.

The genes are TRBV9 and TRBJ2-1; D ambiguous. The CDR3 extends over 14 amino acids. The germline gives CDR1 SGDLS, CDR2 YYNGEE. V was cut by 4 bases and J by 7 bases, with 15 bases left in between. CDR3 DNA sequence: TGTGCCAGCAGCCCTTTTTCCGGGTGGAATGAGCAGTTCTTC. Protein: CASSPFSGWNEQFF.

The rearrangement uses TRBV18 and TRBJ2-1; 7 bases agree with TRBD1. Trimming took 2 bases from V and 8 from J; bases not matched to a gene: 12. CDR3 length: 16 residues. Per the germline V gene, CDR1 is KGHSH and CDR2 is LQKENI. Written as DNA, the CDR3 is TGTGCCAGCTCACCAACCGACAGGGATTACGACGATGAGCAGTTCTTC. This encodes CASSPTDRDYDDEQFF. Drawing the rest from reference TRBV18 and TRBJ2-1, the complete variable domain is NAGVMQNPRHLVRRRGQEARLRCSPMKGHSHVYWYRQLPEEGLKFMVYLQKENIIDESGMPKERFSAEFPKEGPSILRIQQVVRGDSAAYFCASSPTDRDYDDEQFFGPGTRLTVL.

V gene TRBV27 combines with J gene TRBJ2-2; unclear D gene. The CDR3 runs 15 residues. The germline CDR1 and CDR2 sequences are MNHEY and SMNVEV (reference sequence). V was pared by 2 bases and J by 0 bases, with 7 bases between. The DNA for the CDR3 is TGTGCCAGCAGTTTAGTAGGGACGAACACCGGGGAGCTGTTTTTT. This encodes CASSLVGTNTGELFF.

The CDR3 nucleotides read TGTGCCAGCAGTGAAGGGGTAGGGCCTACCTACGAGCAGTACGTC. Its translation is CASSEGVGPTYEQYV. V and J are TRBV2 and TRBJ2-7; D call uncertain. V lost 1 base and J lost 2, with 12 bases in between. The CDR3 runs 15 residues. Germline CDR1 is SNHLY and CDR2 is FYNNEI.

This chain joins TRBV7-9 and TRBJ1-1, with 8 positions matching TRBD1. Germline CDR1 reads SEHNR; CDR2 reads FQNEAQ (reference sequence). The CDR3 is 15 amino acids. Unmatched junction bases numbered 3, after V lost 3 bases and J lost 0 bases. Here the CDR3 DNA reads TGTGCCAGCAGCTTTGGACAGGGATTGAACACTGAAGCTTTCTTT. This sequence encodes CASSFGQGLNTEAFF.

This clone came up once. This chain joins TRBV15 and TRBJ1-1; TRBD1 agrees at 7 bases. The CDR3 contains 15 residues. V was pared by 1 base and J by 1 base, with 3 bases of the junction left unmatched. The V gene's germline CDR1 is LNHNV and CDR2 YYDKDF (reference sequence). Written as DNA, the CDR3 is TGTGCCACCAGCAGAGCGCAGGGGGGGAACACTGAAGCTTTCTTT. It is translated as CATSRAQGGNTEAFF.

V is TRBV18 and J is TRBJ2-6; D is uncertain. Germline loops: CDR1 KGHSH, CDR2 LQKENI. This CDR3 is built from 16 residues. V was cut by 3 bases and J by 2 bases, with 11 bases left in between. The DNA of the CDR3 is TGTGCCAGCTCACCGGCTCTTGGAGCTGGGGCCAACGTCCTGACTTTC. Residues: CASSPALGAGANVLTF.

This chain connects TRBV28 to TRBJ2-5; 7 bases are shared with TRBD1. The CDR3 loop spans 17 amino acids. Germline CDR1 and CDR2: MDHEN and SYDVKM. The trim removed 3 bases at V and 4 bases at J, leaving 14 bases unmatched. The CDR3 sequence: CASSLMYGQALSETQYF. The CDR3 nucleotides read TGTGCCAGCAGTTTGATGTATGGACAGGCGCTTTCAGAGACCCAGTACTTC.

The chain joins TRBV7-3 to TRBJ2-3; D possibly corresponds to TRBD2 (6 bases). This CDR3 has 16 amino acids. Germline loops: CDR1 SGHTA, CDR2 FQGTGA. Deletions cut 5 bases from V and 6 bases from J, with 21 bases between. In nucleotides, the CDR3 is TGTGCCAGCAGCCCAACGGGACTCATAACGGCGGATACGCAGTATTTT. Translating gives CASSPTGLITADTQYF.

The chain links TRBV5-1 to TRBJ2-2; D uncertain. This CDR3 comprises 12 residues. Germline loops: CDR1 SGHRS, CDR2 YFSETQ. V dropped 3 bases and J dropped 4 bases, with 4 bases sitting between them. CDR3 loop: CASSWGTGELFF. CDR3 DNA sequence: TGCGCCAGCAGCTGGGGCACCGGGGAGCTGTTTTTT.

This chain uses TRBV27 with TRBJ1-2; 11 bases align to TRBD1. The J segment lost 8 bases and the V segment lost 5 bases, leaving 13 bases of the junction unmatched. This CDR3 is built from 16 residues. CDR1 and CDR2 (germline): MNHEY, SMNVEV (reference sequence). The CDR3 DNA reads TGTGCCAGCAGTAGTAAAACGGACAGGGGGCGGGGCGGCTACACCTTC. Residues: CASSSKTDRGRGGYTF.

This clone was counted a single time. This chain links TRBV5-6 with TRBJ2-1; D gene ambiguous. From germline, CDR1 is SGHDT and CDR2 YYEEEE. CDR3 length: 16 residues. The ends were cut back, 3 bases at V and 0 bases at J, with 13 bases in the middle. The CDR3 region has the DNA TGTGCCAGCAGCTCGCCGTTGGATGGCTCCTACAATGAGCAGTTCTTC. It encodes CASSSPLDGSYNEQFF.

This clone showed up just once. This chain connects TRBV27 to TRBJ2-2; D not resolved. CDR3 length: 17 amino acids. The germline CDR1 and CDR2 sequences are MNHEY and SMNVEV (reference sequence). V shed 1 base and J shed 0 bases, with 12 bases lying between them. The CDR3 protein is CASSLWVNFANTGELFF. In DNA form, the CDR3 reads TGTGCCAGCAGTTTATGGGTAAACTTCGCGAACACCGGGGAGCTGTTTTTT.